This is a list of T cell receptor beta chains from one sample in a study of STAT5B mutations in CD4+ large granular lymphocyte leukemia. Using immunoSEQ multiplex PCR, the repertoire was profiled, and TCRdb retains in-frame clones only, with some absent. The sample carries roughly 21,000 clones, about three quarters recorded once. Sequenced: CD4+ T cells from blood buffy coats. The receptors shown here come from a human donor in good health. Each CDR3 is given with its conserved first and last residue. A D gene is named only where the DNA matches it firmly. Expanded clones are given a class, and other clones once, few, many or no size at all.

clone size	J gene	D gene	V gene	CDR3 protein	CDR3 DNA
once	TRBJ2-7	NA	TRBV6-1	CASSGFLFGGYEQYF	TGTGCCAGCAGCGGATTTCTGTTTGGTGGTTACGAGCAGTACTTC
NA	TRBJ2-1	NA	TRBV4-2	CASSQDGNEQFF	TGTGCCAGCAGCCAAGATGGCAATGAGCAGTTCTTC
NA	TRBJ2-3	NA	TRBV7-2	CASSRQITQYF	TGTGCCAGCAGCCGACAGATAACGCAGTATTTT
NA	TRBJ2-7	NA	TRBV28	CASITSEGMGYEQYF	TGTGCCAGCATCACCTCCGAGGGAATGGGCTACGAGCAGTACTTC
NA	TRBJ2-7	NA	TRBV5-1	CASSTDTGTHYEQYF	TGCGCCAGCAGCACGGATACCGGGACCCACTACGAGCAGTACTTC
few	TRBJ1-5	NA	TRBV28	CASSQGWGADNQPQHF	TGTGCCAGCAGTCAAGGATGGGGGGCTGACAATCAGCCCCAGCATTTT
NA	TRBJ2-7	TRBD2	TRBV7-3	CASSLTSGSKYEQYF	TGTGCCAGCAGCTTGACTAGCGGGAGTAAATACGAGCAGTACTTC
NA	TRBJ2-7	NA	TRBV2	CASKVREQYF	TGTGCCAGCAAGGTTCGGGAGCAGTACTTC
NA	TRBJ2-3	NA	TRBV18	CASSPLRPRGGTDTQYF	TGTGCCAGCTCACCACTTCGGCCCAGGGGGGGCACAGATACGCAGTATTTT
NA	TRBJ1-1	NA	TRBV6-5	CASSYYGVNTEAFF	TGTGCCAGCAGTTACTACGGCGTGAACACTGAAGCTTTCTTT
once	TRBJ1-1	NA	TRBV7-9	CASSSLRAGTEAFF	TGTGCCAGCAGCTCTCTAAGGGCTGGCACTGAAGCTTTCTTT
NA	TRBJ1-1	NA	TRBV7-2	CASSSKWAANTEAFF	TGTGCCAGCAGCTCGAAGTGGGCAGCCAACACTGAAGCTTTCTTT
NA	TRBJ1-1	TRBD1	TRBV5-1	CASSYTQGVNTEAFF	TGCGCCAGCAGCTATACTCAGGGGGTCAACACTGAAGCTTTCTTT
NA	TRBJ1-2	NA	TRBV13	CASSLPPLGGYTF	TGTGCCAGCAGCCTCCCCCCCCTAGGTGGCTACACCTTC
NA	TRBJ2-3	TRBD2	TRBV6-6	CASSYRLALDTQYF	TGTGCCAGCAGTTACCGACTAGCTTTAGATACGCAGTATTTT
NA	TRBJ2-2	NA	TRBV27	CASSSLHRVGELFF	TGTGCCAGCAGTTCCCTACACCGAGTCGGGGAGCTGTTTTTT
NA	TRBJ2-2	NA	TRBV2	CASSRQNTGELFF	TGTGCCAGCAGTCGACAAAACACCGGGGAGCTGTTTTTT
NA	TRBJ1-5	NA	TRBV7-2	CASSLEPPGVQPQHF	TGTGCCAGCAGCTTAGAGCCCCCTGGCGTTCAGCCCCAGCATTTT
NA	TRBJ1-1	NA	TRBV11-3	CASSPRGGVTEAFF	TGTGCCAGCAGCCCCAGGGGAGGGGTCACTGAAGCTTTCTTT
NA	TRBJ2-4	NA	TRBV6-1	CASSEGRSIAKNIQYF	TGTGCCAGCAGTGAAGGGCGTAGTATAGCCAAAAACATTCAGTACTTC
NA	TRBJ2-5	TRBD1	TRBV6-1	CASRPRQGETQYF	TGTGCCTCTCGCCCGCGACAGGGTGAGACCCAGTACTTC
NA	TRBJ2-6	NA	TRBV5-4	CASSSAPRSGANVLTF	TGTGCCAGCAGTTCGGCACCCCGCTCTGGGGCCAACGTCCTGACTTTC
NA	TRBJ2-2	NA	TRBV28	CASSSLGGADTGELFF	TGTGCCAGCAGTTCCCTGGGGGGGGCGGACACCGGGGAGCTGTTTTTT
NA	TRBJ1-1	NA	TRBV4-3	CASSQDPFLTNTEAFF	TGCGCCAGCAGCCAAGATCCGTTCTTAACGAACACTGAAGCTTTCTTT